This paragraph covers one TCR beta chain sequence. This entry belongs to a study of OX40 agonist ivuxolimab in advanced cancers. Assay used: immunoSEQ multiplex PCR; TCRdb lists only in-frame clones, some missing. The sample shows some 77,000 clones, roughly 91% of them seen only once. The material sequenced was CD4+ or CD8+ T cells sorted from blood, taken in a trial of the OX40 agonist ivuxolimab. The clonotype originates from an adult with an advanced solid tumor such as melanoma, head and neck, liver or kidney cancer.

The CDR3 sequence is CASSLRPGREGYTF. The CDR3 DNA sequence: TGTGCCAGCAGTTTACGACCGGGCAGGGAGGGCTACACCTTC. This chain uses TRBV28 with TRBJ1-2; perhaps TRBD1 as D (5 bases). The CDR3 contains 14 residues. The germline V and J ends were trimmed by 2 bases and 8 bases, with 15 bases remaining between them. Germline V gives CDR1 MDHEN, CDR2 SYDVKM.